The clone carrying this T cell receptor beta chain was seen a few times. The antigen is unknown. These data come from a study of T cell repertoires in cytomegalovirus infection. As for the study in general: Through public TCR beta signatures, both CMV infection and matching HLA type were indicated.

One entry per CDR3 protein, called by TCRdb with MiXCR from the reads. Among over 250,000 distinct CDR3 sequences listed, 20% to 25% were seen once. From germline, CDR1 is MDHEN and CDR2 SYDVKM. The CDR3 sequence is 15 residues long. V shed 3 bases, J shed 5 bases, and the junction held 6 bases outside the gene matches. This TCR derives from a human donor in good health (CMV status not recorded). Some clones in this sample may be carry-over from other donors' samples. The V call is TRBV28, the J call TRBJ2-2, with TRBD2 matching 7 bases. The sample consisted of cultured PBMCs, taken from culture after CMV antigen stimulation. CDR3 sequence: CASSLLGGGTGELFF. CDR3 nucleotides: TGTGCCAGCAGTTTGCTGGGGGGAGGGACCGGGGAGCTGTTTTTT.